These 14 T cell receptor beta chains came from one sample sequenced in a study of T cells in Graves' hyperthyroidism and ophthalmopathy. RNA transcripts were the template for amplifying TCR beta CDR3 regions. When the TCR CDR3 underwent first-round RT-PCR, the HTBI primer set was used. MiXCR, applied by TCRdb to the multiplex PCR reads, yields one record per CDR3 protein. Of more than 300,000 distinct CDR3 sequences in the sample, about 18% were seen once. Input material: blood. The receptor source for this set is a woman younger than 45 with Graves' hyperthyroidism that later progressed to Graves' ophthalmopathy.

On this clonotype: One base away lies a much larger clone, so this may be a sequencing read error. This chain joins TRBV10-3 and TRBJ1-5; no reliable D call. The CDR3 totals 14 residues. Trimming took off 8 bases at V and 0 bases at J, with 11 bases between the two ends. Germline V gene sequence: CDR1 ENHRY, CDR2 SYGVKD. In DNA, the CDR3 is TGTGCCATCGGTCCTCAGGTTAGCAATCAGCCCCAGCATTTT. Translated, it gives CAIGPQVSNQPQHF.

The chain has TRBV28 and TRBJ2-1, with D unresolved. The CDR3 covers 16 residues. V lost 3 bases and J lost 7, with 19 bases in between. Germline V lookup: CDR1 MDHEN, CDR2 SYDVKM. The CDR3 loop is CASSFPRATPRNEQFF. CDR3 bases: TGTGCCAGCAGTTTCCCTAGGGCGACGCCTAGGAATGAGCAGTTCTTC.

This clonotype was detected only a few times. This chain uses TRBV10-1 with TRBJ2-7; D unresolved. The V end was cut by 2 bases, the J end by 2 bases, with 7 bases between. This CDR3 has 13 residues. Looked up from germline, CDR1 is WNHNN and CDR2 is SYGVQD (reference sequence). The CDR3 DNA follows: TGCGCCAGCAGTGAGGGAGCGACCTACGAGCAGTACTTC. Translated, it gives CASSEGATYEQYF.

The genes are TRBV12-3 or TRBV12-4 and TRBJ1-2, with no clear D. The V end was cut by 5 bases, the J end by 3 bases, with 13 bases between. This CDR3 region has 14 residues. The CDR3, as DNA: TGTGCCAGCAGTCCACGGGGAAACCACTATGGCTACACCTTC. Its translation: CASSPRGNHYGYTF.

This clonotype was seen a handful of times. The gene calls are TRBV6-2 or TRBV6-3 and TRBJ1-1, with 7 bases identical to TRBD1. Trimming at V came to 6 bases and at J to 7 bases, leaving 11 bases not matched to a gene. The CDR3 totals 14 residues. Germline CDR1 and CDR2: MNHEY and SVGEGT. The CDR3 region has the DNA TGTGCCAGCAGGAAACCACAAGGACAGGTTGAAGCTTTCTTT. Its protein is CASRKPQGQVEAFF.

In its sample, this clonotype was seen a few times. V usage is TRBV20-1 and J usage is TRBJ1-1, with D maybe TRBD1 (5 bases). V dropped 2 bases and J dropped 3 bases, with 13 bases sitting between them. CDR1 is DFQATT, CDR2 SNEGSKA, per germline (reference sequence). CDR3 length equals 14 residues. CDR3 loop: CSARPPGSHTEAFF. The CDR3 nucleotides read TGCAGTGCTAGACCCCCAGGGAGCCACACTGAAGCTTTCTTT.

The chain is built from TRBV19 and TRBJ2-1; 9 bases align to TRBD2. This CDR3 spans 13 amino acids. The V gene end was trimmed by 6 bases and the J gene end by 9 bases; junction bases not matched to a gene: 6. Germline V gene lookup returns CDR1 LNHDA and CDR2 SQIVND (reference sequence). This CDR3 reads CASSPGTSSEQFF. The CDR3 DNA sequence: TGTGCCAGTAGCCCCGGGACTAGCAGTGAGCAGTTCTTC.

The chain carries TRBV29-1 and TRBJ2-1; D is undetermined. The V end was cut by 7 bases, the J end by 4 bases, with 8 bases between. The CDR3 sequence is 11 residues long. Germline values: CDR1 SQVTM, CDR2 ANQGSEA. The CDR3 DNA reads as TGCAGCGGTGGACGGTACAATGAGCAGTTCTTC. This gives the protein CSGGRYNEQFF.

The rearrangement links TRBV20-1 to TRBJ2-3; 10 nucleotides match TRBD2. CDR3 length: 13 residues. The germline V gene encodes CDR1 DFQATT and CDR2 SNEGSKA (reference sequence). Trimming took 5 bases from V and 7 from J; bases not matched to a gene: 6. CDR3 nucleotides: TGCAGTGCTTCTAGCGGGGGCGCTTATACGCAGTATTTT. Its protein product is CSASSGGAYTQYF.

The J gene is TRBJ2-1, the V gene TRBV29-1, with 11 bases fitting TRBD2. J gave up 4 bases and V 7 bases, and 3 bases lay outside the gene matches. Germline lookup yields CDR1 SQVTM and CDR2 ANQGSEA. The CDR3 runs to 13 residues. In DNA, the CDR3 is TGCAGCGGGGGACTAGCGGAATACAATGAGCAGTTCTTC. Translated: CSGGLAEYNEQFF.

Ten or more counts support this clonotype. The genes are TRBV11-2 and TRBJ2-7, with 8 bases lining up with TRBD1. This CDR3 region has 13 residues. Germline V gives CDR1 SGHAT, CDR2 FQNNGV. The V segment lost 5 bases and the J segment 7 bases; nucleotides outside the gene matches: 7. Written as DNA, the CDR3 is TGTGCCAGCAGCCGACAGGGGTCTAGTGAGCAGTACTTC. Translation: CASSRQGSSEQYF.

This clonotype was recorded many times. The rearrangement uses TRBV27 and TRBJ1-6; D not certain. The CDR3 sequence is 18 residues long. V gave up 5 bases and J gave up 0 bases, with 17 bases separating them. CDR1 MNHEY and CDR2 SMNVEV come from the germline V gene (reference sequence). The CDR3 loop is CASSPRYSGSSYNSPLHF. DNA of the CDR3: TGTGCCAGCAGTCCCCGGTATTCGGGGAGCTCCTATAATTCACCCCTCCACTTT.

This clonotype was seen at least ten times. The chain joins TRBV2 to TRBJ2-5, with TRBD2 as a possible D gene (6 bases). The CDR3 contains 12 residues. Trimming removed 6 bases at V and 5 bases at J, with 10 bases between. Germline CDR1 SNHLY, CDR2 FYNNEI. The CDR3 loop reads CASSARGETQYF. The CDR3 DNA reads as TGTGCCAGCAGCGCCCGGGGGGAGACCCAGTACTTC.

At least ten counts were recorded for this clonotype. The chain uses TRBV5-1 and TRBJ2-2; tentative D call: TRBD2 (5 bases). Trimming cost V 3 bases and J 0 bases, with 9 bases left between them. The CDR3 runs 15 residues. Germline loops: CDR1 SGHRS, CDR2 YFSETQ. CDR3 residues: CASSYLAANTGELFF. The CDR3 DNA sequence: TGCGCCAGCAGCTACCTAGCTGCGAACACCGGGGAGCTGTTTTTT.